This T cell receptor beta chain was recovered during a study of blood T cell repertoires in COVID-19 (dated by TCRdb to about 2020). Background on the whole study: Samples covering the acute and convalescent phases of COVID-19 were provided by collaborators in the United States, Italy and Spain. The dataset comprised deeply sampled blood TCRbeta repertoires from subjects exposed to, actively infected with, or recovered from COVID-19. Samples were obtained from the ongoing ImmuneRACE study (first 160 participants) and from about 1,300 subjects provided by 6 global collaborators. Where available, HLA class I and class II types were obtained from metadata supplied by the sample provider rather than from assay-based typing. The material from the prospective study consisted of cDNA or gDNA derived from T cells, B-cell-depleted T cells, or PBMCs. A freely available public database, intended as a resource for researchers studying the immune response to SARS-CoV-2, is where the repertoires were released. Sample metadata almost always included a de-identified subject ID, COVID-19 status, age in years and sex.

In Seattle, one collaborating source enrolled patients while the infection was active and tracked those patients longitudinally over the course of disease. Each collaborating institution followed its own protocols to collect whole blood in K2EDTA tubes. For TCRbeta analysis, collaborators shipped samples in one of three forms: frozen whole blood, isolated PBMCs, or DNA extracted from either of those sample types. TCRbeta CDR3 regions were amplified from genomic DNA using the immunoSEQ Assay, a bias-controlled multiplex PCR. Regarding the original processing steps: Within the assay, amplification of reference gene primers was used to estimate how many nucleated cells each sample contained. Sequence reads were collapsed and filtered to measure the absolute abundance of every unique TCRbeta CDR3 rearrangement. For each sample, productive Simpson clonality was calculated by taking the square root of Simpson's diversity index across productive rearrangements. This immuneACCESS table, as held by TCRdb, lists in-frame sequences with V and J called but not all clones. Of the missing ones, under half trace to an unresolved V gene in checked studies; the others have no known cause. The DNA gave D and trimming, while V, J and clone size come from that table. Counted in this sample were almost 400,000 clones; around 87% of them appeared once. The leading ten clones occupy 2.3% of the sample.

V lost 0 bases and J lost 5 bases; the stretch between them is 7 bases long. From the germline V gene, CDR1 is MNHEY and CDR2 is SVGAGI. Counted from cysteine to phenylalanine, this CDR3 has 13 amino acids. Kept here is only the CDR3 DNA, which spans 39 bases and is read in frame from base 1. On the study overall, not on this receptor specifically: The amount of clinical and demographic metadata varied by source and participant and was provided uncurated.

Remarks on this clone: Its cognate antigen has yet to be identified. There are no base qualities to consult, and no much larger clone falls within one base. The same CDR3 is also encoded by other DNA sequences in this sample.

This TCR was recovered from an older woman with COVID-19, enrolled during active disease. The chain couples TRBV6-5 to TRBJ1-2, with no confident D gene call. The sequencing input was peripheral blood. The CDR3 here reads CASSYSREYGYTF. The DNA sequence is TGTGCCAGCAGTTACTCGAGGGAGTATGGCTACACCTTC.